This T cell receptor beta chain was documented in a study of blood T cell repertoires in COVID-19. In the original workflow: Amplification of reference gene primers provided the estimated nucleated cell counts. Sequenced by immunoSEQ multiplex PCR; TCRdb stores in-frame clones only, minus some. V and J calls and clone size come straight from that table; D and trimming were deduced from the DNA. The sample includes approximately 300,000 clones, around 87% seen only once; the top ten take roughly 2%. This CDR3 spans 15 amino acids. Germline CDR1 and CDR2: LGHDT and YNNKEL (reference sequence). The ends lost 0 bases at V and 6 bases at J; junction bases unmatched: 7.

This clonotype was obtained from a woman between 45 and 65 years old who had recovered from COVID-19. Sequenced material: peripheral blood. The chain carries TRBV3-1 (or the pseudogene TRBV3-2) and TRBJ1-2; 7 positions agree with TRBD1. The CDR3 region has the DNA TGTGCCAGCAGCCAAGATGTAACAGGGGTGAATGGCTACACCTTC. It translates to CASSQDVTGVNGYTF.